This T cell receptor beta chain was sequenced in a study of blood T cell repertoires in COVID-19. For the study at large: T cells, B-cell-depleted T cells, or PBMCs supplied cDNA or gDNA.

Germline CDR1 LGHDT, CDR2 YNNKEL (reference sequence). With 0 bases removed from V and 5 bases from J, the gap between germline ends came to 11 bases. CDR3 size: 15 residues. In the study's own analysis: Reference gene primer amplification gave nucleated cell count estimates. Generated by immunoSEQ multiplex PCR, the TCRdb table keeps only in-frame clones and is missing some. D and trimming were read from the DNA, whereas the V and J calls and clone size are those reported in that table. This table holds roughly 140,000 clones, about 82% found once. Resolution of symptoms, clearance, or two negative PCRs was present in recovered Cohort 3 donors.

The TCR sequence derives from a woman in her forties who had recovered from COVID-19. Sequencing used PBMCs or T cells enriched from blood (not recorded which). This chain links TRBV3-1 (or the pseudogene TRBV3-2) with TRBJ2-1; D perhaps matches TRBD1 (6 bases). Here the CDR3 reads CASSQDGQGHNEQFF. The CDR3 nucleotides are TGTGCCAGCAGCCAAGACGGGCAGGGGCACAATGAGCAGTTCTTC.